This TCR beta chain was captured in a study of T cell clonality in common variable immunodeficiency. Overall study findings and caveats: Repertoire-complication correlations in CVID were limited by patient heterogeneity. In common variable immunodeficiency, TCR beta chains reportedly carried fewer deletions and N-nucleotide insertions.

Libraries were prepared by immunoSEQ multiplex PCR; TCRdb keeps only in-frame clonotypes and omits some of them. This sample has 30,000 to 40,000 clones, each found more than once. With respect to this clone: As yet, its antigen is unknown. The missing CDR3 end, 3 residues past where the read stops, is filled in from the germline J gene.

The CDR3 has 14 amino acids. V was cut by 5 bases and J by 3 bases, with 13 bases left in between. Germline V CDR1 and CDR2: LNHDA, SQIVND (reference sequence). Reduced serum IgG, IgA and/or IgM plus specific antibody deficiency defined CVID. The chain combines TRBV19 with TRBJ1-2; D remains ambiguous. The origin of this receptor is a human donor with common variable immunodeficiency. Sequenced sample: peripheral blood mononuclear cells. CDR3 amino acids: CASSVSGNYYGYTF. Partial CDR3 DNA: TGTGCCAGTAGTGTGTCAGGAAACTACTATGGC.